These 8 T cell receptor beta chains originate from one sample sequenced in a study of shared clonotypes between healthy human individuals. Method: immunoSEQ multiplex PCR; TCRdb's copy keeps in-frame clones and lacks some. In the table there are just over 2,000,000 clones, approximately 95% of which are singletons. Sequencing was carried out using naive CD4+ T cells sorted from blood. Subset described: CD45RA+ positively selected. The source of these receptors is a man between 18 and 35 years old in good health.

This clone was recorded once. The sample has other DNA sequences that encode this CDR3 too. The V call is TRBV6-6, the J call TRBJ2-7; a weak D match, TRBD1 (6 bases). The germline CDR1 and CDR2 sequences are MNHNY and SVGAGI (reference sequence). V was pared by 0 bases and J by 2 bases, with 8 bases between. This CDR3 comprises 14 residues. The CDR3 reads CASSYSGGPYEQYF. CDR3 nucleotides: TGTGCCAGCAGTTACTCTGGGGGCCCCTACGAGCAGTACTTC.

The rearrangement links TRBV30 to TRBJ1-4; a weak D match, TRBD1 (5 bases). V lost 5 bases and J 8 bases, leaving 9 bases between the germline ends. Germline loops: CDR1 GTSNPN, CDR2 SVGIG (reference sequence). The CDR3 runs 11 residues. In nucleotides, the CDR3 is TGTGCCTGGGGGGCCGAGGAAAAACTGTTTTTT. Its translation is CAWGAEEKLFF.

In DNA form, the CDR3 reads TGTGCCAGCAGTGAAGCGGGGGTCGGGGACAGGTCCTCCTACGAGCAGTACTTC. This translates into CASSEAGVGDRSSYEQYF. The chain has TRBV6-1 and TRBJ2-7; TRBD1 matches at 8 bases. After removal of 0 bases from V and 0 bases from J, the junction contained 10 bases not matched to a gene. The germline V gene encodes CDR1 MNHNS and CDR2 SASEGT. The CDR3 contains 18 residues.

The chain carries TRBV6-1 and TRBJ1-2; D gene uncertain. Between the trimmed V and J ends, which lost 8 bases and 2 bases, there was a span of 9 bases. The germline V gene has CDR1 MNHNS and CDR2 SASEGT. The CDR3 loop spans 12 amino acids. The DNA for the CDR3 is TGTGCCAGCCGACAACCAAACTATGGCTACACCTTC. This sequence encodes CASRQPNYGYTF.

J is TRBJ1-2 and V is TRBV5-1; the D gene is possibly TRBD1 (6 bases). CDR1 is SGHRS, CDR2 YFSETQ, per germline. With 0 bases removed from V and 8 bases from J, the gap between germline ends came to 20 bases. CDR3 length: 16 residues. This CDR3 is CASSLDSGGVFSGYTF. In DNA form, the CDR3 reads TGCGCCAGCAGCTTGGATTCGGGGGGCGTTTTTTCAGGCTACACCTTC.

V and J are TRBV4-3 and TRBJ2-3, with TRBD1 matching 10 bases. Germline V gives CDR1 LGHNA, CDR2 YSLEER. This CDR3 is built from 17 residues. With V trimmed by 3 bases and J by 1 base, 7 bases remained unmatched. CDR3 DNA: TGCGCCAGCAGCCAGGAGACAGGGGGCAAGGGCACAGATACGCAGTATTTT. It specifies CASSQETGGKGTDTQYF.

This clone was recorded once. The J gene is TRBJ1-6, the V gene TRBV7-6; 8 bases map to TRBD1. This CDR3 has 14 residues. Unmatched junction bases numbered 6, after V lost 6 bases and J lost 8 bases. Per germline, CDR1 SGHVS and CDR2 FNYEAQ. The CDR3 DNA sequence: TGTGCCAGCAGGTTAACAGGGGGGGATTCACCCCTCCACTTT. Its translation is CASRLTGGDSPLHF.

The chain links TRBV28 to TRBJ1-4, with a weak D call TRBD1 (6 bases). In germline, CDR1 is MDHEN, CDR2 SYDVKM. V was cut by 10 bases and J by 8 bases, with 17 bases left in between. The CDR3 is made up of 13 amino acids. This chain's CDR3 is CATQQGSGEKLFF. The DNA for the CDR3 is TGTGCCACCCAACAGGGAAGTGGCGAAAAACTGTTTTTT.